What follows are 10 T cell receptor beta chains derived from one specimen sequenced in a study of blood T cell repertoires in COVID-19. The table came from immunoSEQ multiplex PCR; TCRdb's copy has only in-frame clones and leaves some out. Of around 130,000 clones in the sample, around nine tenths were seen once. The sample comprised peripheral blood. Receptor source: a man aged 45-65 years with active or convalescent COVID-19.

This chain connects TRBV30 to TRBJ2-5, with TRBD2 matching 12 bases. Unmatched junction bases numbered 3, after V lost 6 bases and J lost 4 bases. CDR3 size: 13 residues. CDR1 GTSNPN and CDR2 SVGIG come from the germline V gene (reference sequence). The CDR3 here is CACRGLAGETQYF. The CDR3 DNA sequence: TGTGCCTGTCGGGGACTAGCGGGAGAGACCCAGTACTTC.

V and J are TRBV10-2 and TRBJ1-1; D gene ambiguous. V shed 0 bases and J shed 2 bases, with 7 bases lying between them. CDR3 length: 14 amino acids. CDR1 WSHSY and CDR2 SAAADI come from the germline V gene. As DNA, the CDR3 is TGCGCCAGCAGTGAGTCTCAGGAAAACACTGAAGCTTTCTTT. Its protein is CASSESQENTEAFF.

Only one count was recorded for this clone. The rearrangement links TRBV5-1 to TRBJ2-7; 10 nucleotides line up with TRBD1. Germline V gives CDR1 SGHRS, CDR2 YFSETQ. The CDR3 spans 15 residues. The trim removed 3 bases at V and 4 bases at J, leaving 7 bases unmatched. CDR3 residues: CASSSPGQGGYEQYF. Written as DNA, the CDR3 is TGCGCCAGCAGCTCACCAGGACAGGGGGGGTACGAGCAGTACTTC.

The J gene is TRBJ1-2, the V gene TRBV6-6; 8 bases fit TRBD1. CDR1 MNHNY and CDR2 SVGAGI come from the germline V gene (reference sequence). This CDR3 has 13 amino acids. J gave up 9 bases and V 2 bases, and 5 bases lay outside the gene matches. Here the CDR3 reads CASSYDRGSSYTF. The CDR3 DNA sequence: TGTGCCAGCAGTTACGACAGGGGCAGTAGCTACACCTTC.

The table lists this clone with a count of one. The CDR3 reads CATSRLYNSPLHF. CDR3 nucleotide sequence: TGTGCCACCAGCAGACTTTATAATTCACCCCTCCACTTT. The genes are TRBV15 and TRBJ1-6; no reliable D call. CDR1 and CDR2 (germline): LNHNV, YYDKDF (reference sequence). Between the trimmed V and J ends, which lost 2 bases and 4 bases, there was a span of 3 bases. CDR3 length: 13 amino acids.

V and J are TRBV5-1 and TRBJ2-3, with D unresolved. Germline assignment: CDR1 SGHRS and CDR2 YFSETQ. The CDR3 length is 13 residues. The ends were cut back, 4 bases at V and 4 bases at J, with 10 bases in the middle. The CDR3: CASSTPRADTQYF. The CDR3 DNA sequence: TGCGCCAGCAGCACCCCACGAGCAGATACGCAGTATTTT. Full variable domain (remainder filled in from reference TRBV5-1 and TRBJ2-3): KAGVTQTPRYLIKTRGQQVTLSCSPISGHRSVSWYQQTPGQGLQFLFEYFSETQRNKGNFPGRFSGRQFSNSRSEMNVSTLELGDSALYLCASSTPRADTQYFGPGTRLTVL.

CDR3 amino acids: CASSAGQGFEKLFF. As DNA, the CDR3 is TGTGCCAGCAGTGCGGGACAGGGGTTTGAAAAACTGTTTTTT. The genes are TRBV25-1 and TRBJ1-4, with 10 bases identical to TRBD1. The CDR3 totals 14 residues. Germline V gene lookup returns CDR1 MGHDK and CDR2 SYGVNS. V gave up 4 bases and J gave up 7 bases; unmatched junction bases: 3. The complete variable domain, with remaining parts taken from reference TRBV25-1 and TRBJ1-4, reads EADIYQTPRYLVIGTGKKITLECSQTMGHDKMYWYQQDPGMELHLIHYSYGVNSTEKGDLSSESTVSRIRTEHFPLTLESARPSHTSQYLCASSAGQGFEKLFFGSGTQLSVL.

The chain's CDR3 is CASSTDRGSNEKLFF. The CDR3 DNA sequence: TGTGCCAGCAGCACAGATCGGGGGAGTAACGAAAAACTGTTTTTT. The chain joins TRBV2 to TRBJ1-4; tentatively, D is TRBD1 (5 bases). This CDR3 is built from 15 residues. V was clipped by 6 bases and J by 8 bases, with 19 bases between them. From germline, CDR1 is SNHLY and CDR2 FYNNEI.

This clone showed up just once. The genes are TRBV5-1 and TRBJ2-5; D possibly corresponds to TRBD2 (6 bases). V was cut by 3 bases and J by 1 base, with 10 bases left in between. Germline V gene sequence: CDR1 SGHRS, CDR2 YFSETQ. This CDR3 contains 14 residues. CDR3 DNA: TGCGCCAGCAGCTCCTTGGGGGGCCAAGAGACCCAGTACTTC. Amino acids: CASSSLGGQETQYF.

V usage is TRBV24-1 and J usage is TRBJ2-3, with 10 bases fitting TRBD2. The trim removed 2 bases at V and 6 bases at J, leaving 7 bases unmatched. The CDR3 is 16 residues long. The germline gives CDR1 KGHDR, CDR2 SFDVKD. The CDR3: CATSDYPSGSFDTQYF. Here the CDR3 DNA reads TGTGCCACCAGTGATTATCCTAGCGGGAGTTTCGATACGCAGTATTTT.